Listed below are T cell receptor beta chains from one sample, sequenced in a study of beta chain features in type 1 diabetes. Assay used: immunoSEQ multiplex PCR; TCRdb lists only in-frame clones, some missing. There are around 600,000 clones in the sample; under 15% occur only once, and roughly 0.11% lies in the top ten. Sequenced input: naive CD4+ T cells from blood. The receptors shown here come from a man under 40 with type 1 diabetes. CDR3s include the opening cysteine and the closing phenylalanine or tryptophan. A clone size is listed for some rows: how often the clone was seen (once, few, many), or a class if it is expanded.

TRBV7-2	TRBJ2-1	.	CASSPRTGLGNEQFF
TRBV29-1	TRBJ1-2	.	CSFGQEGYTF
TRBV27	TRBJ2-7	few	CASSAGTDTYEQYF
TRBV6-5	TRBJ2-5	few	CASSYFLAGGETQYF
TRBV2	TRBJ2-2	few	CASSEEDTNTGELFF
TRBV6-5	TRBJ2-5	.	CASSYGLAGRETQYF
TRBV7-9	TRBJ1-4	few	CASSFGSNNEKLFF
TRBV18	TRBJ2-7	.	CASSPPSTGPIYEQYF
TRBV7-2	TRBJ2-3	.	CASSSAGSHLGDTQYF
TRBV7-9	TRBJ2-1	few	CASSLLREHEQFF
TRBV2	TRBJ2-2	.	CASKQQGRTGELFF
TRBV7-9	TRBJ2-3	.	CAGIRPGPDTQYF
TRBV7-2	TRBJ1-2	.	CASSLSPSKTDGYTF
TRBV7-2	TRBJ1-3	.	CASSTQGAPFSGNTIYF
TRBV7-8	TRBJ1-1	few	CASSSPRDRGLAEAFF
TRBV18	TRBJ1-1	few	CASSRGGGSTEAFF
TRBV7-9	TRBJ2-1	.	CASSPSWTSGVYNEQFF
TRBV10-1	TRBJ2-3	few	CASSESGIAGDTQYF
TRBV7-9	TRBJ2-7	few	CASSLVSYEQYF
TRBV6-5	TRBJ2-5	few	CASSMGTEGETQYF
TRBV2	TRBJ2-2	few	CASRSGTGNTGELFF
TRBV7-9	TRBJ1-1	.	CASSFDRGTEAFF
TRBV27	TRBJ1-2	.	CASSSSELLDGYTF
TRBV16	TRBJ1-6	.	CASSFGTLGDSPLHF
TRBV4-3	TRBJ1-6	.	CASSQLRAADSDNSPLHF
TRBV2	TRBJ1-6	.	CASSEAAGVYSPLHF
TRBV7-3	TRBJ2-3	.	CASSPDRNTDTQYF
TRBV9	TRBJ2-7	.	CASSLDRDPPYEQYF
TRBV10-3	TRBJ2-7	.	CAISGKGRVYEQYF
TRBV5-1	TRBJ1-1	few	CASRLQGSNTEAFF
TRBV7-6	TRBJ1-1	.	CASSLDTNTEAFF
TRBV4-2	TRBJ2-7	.	CASSQGRSWNEQYF
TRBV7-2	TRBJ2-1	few	CASSLASGRQDEQFF
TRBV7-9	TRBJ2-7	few	CASTFRGSYEQYF
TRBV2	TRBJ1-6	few	CASTPGQGSGSPLHF
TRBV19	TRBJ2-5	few	CASSQGLFQETQYF
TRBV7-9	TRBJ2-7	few	CASSPSGSSYEQYF
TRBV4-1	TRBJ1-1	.	CASSRQQGNVNTEAFF
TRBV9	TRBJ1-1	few	CASSPRRDSIPNTEAFF
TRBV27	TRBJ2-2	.	CASSLTPGELFF
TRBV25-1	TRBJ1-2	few	CASSVAGQEGNYGYTF
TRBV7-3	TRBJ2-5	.	CASSLGLAGLETQYF
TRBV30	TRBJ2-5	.	CAVQQGFKETQYF
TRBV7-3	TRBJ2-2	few	CASSTGTGETGELFF
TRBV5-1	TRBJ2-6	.	CASSLARGSGANVLTF
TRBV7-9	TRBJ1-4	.	CASSSWGDEKLFF
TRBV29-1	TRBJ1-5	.	CSVGGQNSNQPQHF
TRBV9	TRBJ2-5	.	CASSVNGDQETQYF
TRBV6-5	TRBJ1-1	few	CASSLTGQGTTEAFF
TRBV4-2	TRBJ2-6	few	CASSQEGTANSGANVLTF
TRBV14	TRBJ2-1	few	CASSQVRRYNEQFF